Here is one T cell receptor beta chain with its context. Relative to the germline gene, one junction end is altered; a read error may explain this. This sample was taken from a study of Ad26.COV2.S vaccination and SARS-CoV-2 variants. Sequencing was performed with immunoSEQ multiplex PCR; in TCRdb, only in-frame clones are kept and a portion is missing. The profile shows about 400,000 clones, about 90% of them singletons. Per germline, CDR1 MNHNS and CDR2 SASEGT. This CDR3 region has 15 residues. Sample treatment: some 20 received Ad26.COV2.S at low or high dose, single or two shots; roughly five received placebo; per-sample allocation not given. Collection of samples fell on day 63 after the first vaccine or placebo injection.

The TCR comes from a person between 18 and 65 years old who received the Ad26.COV2.S COVID-19 vaccine or a placebo. Sequencing used peripheral blood, obtained in a trial of Ad26.COV2.S vaccine versus placebo. The chain joins TRBV6-1 to TRBJ2-2; TRBD1 or TRBD2 may be the D gene (6 bases each). The DNA of the CDR3 is TGTGCCAGCAGAGAAGTAGGGGGGAGAGCCGGGGAGCTGTTTTTT. It specifies CASREVGGRAGELFF.